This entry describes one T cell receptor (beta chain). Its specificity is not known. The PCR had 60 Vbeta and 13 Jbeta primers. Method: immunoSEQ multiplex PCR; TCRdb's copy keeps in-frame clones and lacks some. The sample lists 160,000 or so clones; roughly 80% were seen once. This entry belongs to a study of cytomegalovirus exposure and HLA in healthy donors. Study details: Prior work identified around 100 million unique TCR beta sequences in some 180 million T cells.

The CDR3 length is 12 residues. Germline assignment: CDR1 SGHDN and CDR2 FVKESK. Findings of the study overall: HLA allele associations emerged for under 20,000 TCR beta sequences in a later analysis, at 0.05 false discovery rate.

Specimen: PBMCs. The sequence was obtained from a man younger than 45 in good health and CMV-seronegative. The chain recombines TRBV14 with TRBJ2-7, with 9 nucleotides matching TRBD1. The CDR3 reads CAGTGSTYEQYF. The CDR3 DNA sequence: TGTGCAGGGACAGGGAGTACCTACGAGCAGTACTTC.